What follows is one T cell receptor (beta chain) and its context. Antigen unknown. This CDR3 comprises 16 residues. Germline CDR1 and CDR2: MGHRA and YSYEKL. J gave up 4 bases and V 1 base, and 7 bases lay outside the gene matches. The data are from a study of T cell responses to AZD1222 COVID-19 vaccine. Sequencing used immunoSEQ multiplex PCR; TCRdb keeps in-frame clones, though not all of them. The data show roughly 120,000 clones, roughly 87% seen once. Study conclusions and caveats: Possibly, clonal diversity was underestimated; donors were largely white British and included more females. Spike-specific TCR breadth rose after two AZD1222 doses, and depth rose as well. Recipients of AZD1222 seropositive at baseline numbered only 6 or 7.

The specimen was peripheral blood, collected on day 0 of MenACWY control vaccination. The rearrangement links TRBV4-1 to TRBJ2-1, with 7 bases that match TRBD1. The receptor was derived from an adult in good health. The CDR3 DNA reads TGCGCCAGCAGCCAAGTCGACAGGGAGTTTTACAATGAGCAGTTCTTC. It is translated as CASSQVDREFYNEQFF.